Shown below are 30 T cell receptor beta chains from a single sample sequenced in a study of T cells in localized non-small cell lung cancer. Repertoires were generated with immunoSEQ multiplex PCR, while TCRdb's copy carries only in-frame clones and drops some. This sample carries roughly 14,000 clones, around 82% of them seen once, and the ten largest clones take approximately 4.2%. The sample here was peripheral blood, taken before any cancer treatment. The source is a female donor over 55 with stage I squamous cell lung carcinoma.

This clone was counted only a few times. The chain uses TRBV7-9 and TRBJ2-1; 13 bases map to TRBD2. The junction had 11 bases not matched to a gene; V was cut back by 5 bases and J by 4 bases. CDR1 is SEHNR and CDR2 is FQNEAQ in the germline V gene (reference sequence). The CDR3 runs 18 residues. The CDR3 loop is CASSLNLRLAGGYNEQFF. The CDR3 DNA is TGTGCCAGCAGCCTAAACTTACGACTAGCGGGGGGATACAATGAGCAGTTCTTC.

The V call is TRBV21-1, the J call TRBJ2-7; the D call in the table, TRBD1, was not verified against the DNA. TRBV21-1 is a listed pseudogene. The CDR3 extends over 16 amino acids. CDR3 loop: CASSKGSGSSSYEQYF. Written as DNA, the CDR3 is TGTGCCAGCAGCAAAGGATCAGGGTCTAGCTCCTACGAGCAGTACTTC.

V is TRBV6-5 and J is TRBJ2-5; D tentatively fits TRBD1 or TRBD2 (5 bases each). V shed 6 bases and J shed 5 bases, with 16 bases lying between them. This CDR3 region has 14 residues. Germline V gives CDR1 MNHEY, CDR2 SVGAGI. CDR3 sequence (DNA): TGTGCCAGCAGCTCCCACGGGGCACAGGAGACCCAGTACTTC. This translates into CASSSHGAQETQYF.

This clone showed up just once. V and J are TRBV9 and TRBJ2-3; the D is unclear. The CDR3 has 12 amino acids. Germline-derived CDR1 and CDR2 are SGDLS and YYNGEE. Trimming removed 0 bases at V and 2 bases at J, with 1 base between. The DNA of the CDR3 is TGTGCCAGCAGCGTAGCCACAGATACGCAGTATTTT. Protein product: CASSVATDTQYF.

The V gene is TRBV7-6, the J gene TRBJ2-5, with D perhaps TRBD2 (6 bases). V shed 5 bases and J shed 5 bases, with 21 bases lying between them. The CDR3 totals 16 residues. CDR1 is SGHVS and CDR2 is FNYEAQ in the germline V gene. The CDR3 DNA sequence: TGTGCCAGCAGCCGCCGAGGTGACGGGAGCACGGAGACCCAGTACTTC. Residues: CASSRRGDGSTETQYF.

V usage is TRBV15 and J usage is TRBJ1-1; D remains unclear. Trimming pared 3 bases from V and 9 bases from J, leaving 11 bases between. The CDR3 totals 12 residues. Germline V lookup: CDR1 LNHNV, CDR2 YYDKDF (reference sequence). CDR3 sequence (DNA): TGTGCCACCAGCAGGGATGGTCCGCAAGCTTTCTTT. This gives the protein CATSRDGPQAFF.

The CDR3 loop is CASSWGWGSTNEKLFF. DNA of the CDR3: TGTGCCAGCAGCTGGGGTTGGGGATCAACTAATGAAAAACTGTTTTTT. The chain combines TRBV7-8 with TRBJ1-4; D unresolved. Germline CDR1 and CDR2: SGHVS and FQNEAQ. V was clipped by 4 bases and J by 0 bases, with 12 bases between them. CDR3 size: 16 residues.

J is TRBJ1-4 and V is TRBV29-1, with TRBD1 matching 7 bases. V shed 4 bases, J shed 8 bases, and the junction held 7 bases outside the gene matches. The CDR3 is 13 residues long. Germline values: CDR1 SQVTM, CDR2 ANQGSEA. The CDR3 reads CSVVSQGNEKLFF. The CDR3 DNA is TGCAGCGTTGTTTCACAGGGGAACGAAAAACTGTTTTTT.

The rearrangement uses TRBV19 and TRBJ1-2; TRBD1 matches 8 bases. The CDR3 sequence is 13 residues long. V lost 6 bases, J lost 7 bases, and 7 bases stayed unmatched. Germline CDR1 LNHDA, CDR2 SQIVND (reference sequence). The CDR3 region has the DNA TGTGCCAGTAGCCTGGACAGGGCGTCTGGCTACACCTTC. This sequence encodes CASSLDRASGYTF.

The chain links TRBV9 to TRBJ2-5, with 8 bases lining up with TRBD2. The V segment lost 7 bases and the J segment 1 base; nucleotides outside the gene matches: 6. This CDR3 is 14 amino acids long. The germline gives CDR1 SGDLS, CDR2 YYNGEE. CDR3 protein: CASGRGGLQETQYF. CDR3 bases: TGTGCCAGCGGACGGGGGGGGCTCCAAGAGACCCAGTACTTC.

V is TRBV6-1 and J is TRBJ1-5; D is possibly TRBD1 (5 bases). Germline V gene sequence: CDR1 MNHNS, CDR2 SASEGT. V was shortened by 2 bases and J by 7 bases, with 15 bases between the two germline ends. The length of the CDR3 is 15 residues. CDR3 sequence: CASSEFVTRQQPQHF. The CDR3 coding sequence is TGTGCCAGCAGTGAATTTGTAACAAGACAGCAGCCCCAGCATTTT.

The chain joins TRBV7-2 to TRBJ1-5; D gene unclear. Trimming shortened V by 3 bases and J by 2 bases, and 5 bases separated the two germline ends. The germline V gene has CDR1 SGHTA and CDR2 FQGNSA. The CDR3 has 13 amino acids. The CDR3 region is CASSFDGNQPQHF. DNA for the CDR3: TGTGCCAGCAGCTTTGACGGCAATCAGCCCCAGCATTTT.

The V gene is TRBV19, the J gene TRBJ2-1, with D possibly being TRBD1 or TRBD2 (6 bases each). The V gene's germline CDR1 is LNHDA and CDR2 SQIVND (reference sequence). V lost 9 bases and J 0 bases, leaving 15 bases between the germline ends. This CDR3 has 15 residues. The CDR3 DNA sequence: TGTGCCAGCCACGCCGGGGGCAGCTCCTACAATGAGCAGTTCTTC. As protein: CASHAGGSSYNEQFF.

This sequence joins TRBV11-2 and TRBJ2-1, with 8 bases aligning to TRBD1. Trimming at V came to 3 bases and at J to 7 bases, leaving 2 bases not matched to a gene. CDR1 SGHAT and CDR2 FQNNGV come from the germline V gene. The CDR3 is made up of 13 amino acids. The CDR3 sequence is CASSFTGGNEQFF. CDR3 nucleotide sequence: TGTGCCAGCAGCTTTACAGGGGGGAATGAGCAGTTCTTC.

The gene calls are TRBV4-3 and TRBJ1-6; a weak D match, TRBD1 (6 bases). Trimming shortened V by 2 bases and J by 7 bases, and 15 bases separated the two germline ends. Germline assignment: CDR1 LGHNA and CDR2 YSLEER. The CDR3 runs to 16 residues. CDR3 loop: CASSQYQGMRNSPLHF. The CDR3 bases are TGCGCCAGCAGCCAATACCAGGGGATGCGGAATTCACCCCTCCACTTT.

CDR3 sequence: CASSKRLADSINEQFF. CDR3 bases: TGTGCCAGCAGTAAACGACTAGCGGACTCAATCAATGAGCAGTTCTTC. This chain joins TRBV27 and TRBJ2-1; 9 bases line up with TRBD2. V was pared by 5 bases and J by 6 bases, with 11 bases of the junction left unmatched. From germline, CDR1 is MNHEY and CDR2 SMNVEV (reference sequence). The CDR3 is made up of 16 amino acids.

CDR3 in DNA: TGCGCCAGCTCAGCCCGACAAGGTCAGCCCCAGCATTTT. Translation: CASSARQGQPQHF. The gene calls are TRBV10-1 and TRBJ1-5, with no clear D. V was clipped by 8 bases and J by 6 bases, with 14 bases between them. This CDR3 comprises 13 residues. Germline V gene lookup returns CDR1 WNHNN and CDR2 SYGVQD (reference sequence).

The gene calls are TRBV7-3 and TRBJ2-5; possible D gene TRBD1, 6 bases. This CDR3 has 13 residues. V lost 5 bases and J lost 3, with 10 bases in between. CDR1 and CDR2 from the germline V gene are SGHTA and FQGTGA. The DNA of the CDR3 is TGTGCCAGCAGCCGGACAGAAAAAGAGACCCAGTACTTC. It yields the protein CASSRTEKETQYF.

The chain links TRBV7-2 to TRBJ1-5; D is undetermined. Germline V gene sequence: CDR1 SGHTA, CDR2 FQGNSA. The CDR3 extends over 13 amino acids. The V end was cut by 3 bases, the J end by 1 base, with 4 bases between. The CDR3 bases are TGTGCCAGCAGCTTGGACAGCAATCAGCCCCAGCATTTT. This gives the protein CASSLDSNQPQHF.

The table lists this clone with a count of one. The chain links TRBV5-8 to TRBJ2-3; D might be TRBD2 (5 bases). The germline CDR1 and CDR2 sequences are SGHTS and YDEGEE. The CDR3 is made up of 15 amino acids. Trimming pared 3 bases from V and 2 bases from J, leaving 13 bases between. As DNA, the CDR3 is TGTGCCAGCAGCTCCCGCGGGCGGTACACAGATACGCAGTATTTT. It specifies CASSSRGRYTDTQYF.

DNA for the CDR3: TGTGCCAGCAGCCCAAGGGACAGGGGCTTACCCCTCCACTTT. Translation gives CASSPRDRGLPLHF. The chain uses TRBV9 and TRBJ1-6; 10 positions match TRBD1. V lost 4 bases and J lost 12; bases outside the gene matches: 7. The CDR3 totals 14 residues. Germline CDR1 is SGDLS and CDR2 is YYNGEE.

The V and J genes are TRBV14 and TRBJ2-1; D unclear. V dropped 4 bases and J dropped 3 bases, with 7 bases sitting between them. CDR3 size: 13 residues. Germline V gene data show CDR1 as SGHDN and CDR2 as FVKESK. CDR3 amino acids: CASSRYNYNEQFF. DNA for the CDR3: TGTGCCAGCAGCCGTTACAACTACAATGAGCAGTTCTTC.

The rearrangement links TRBV18 to TRBJ2-7; D remains ambiguous. With 2 bases removed from V and 0 bases from J, the gap between germline ends came to 8 bases. This CDR3 comprises 14 residues. Germline CDR1 is KGHSH and CDR2 is LQKENI. CDR3 coding DNA: TGTGCCAGCTCACCAGGCCCTAGCTCCTACGAGCAGTACTTC. Translating gives CASSPGPSSYEQYF.

The chain links TRBV18 to TRBJ2-1; a possible D gene is TRBD1 (5 bases). Per the germline V gene, CDR1 is KGHSH and CDR2 is LQKENI. With 4 bases removed from V and 5 bases from J, the gap between germline ends came to 9 bases. This CDR3 has 13 residues. CDR3 DNA: TGTGCCAGCTCACGAGAACAGGACAATGAGCAGTTCTTC. Protein: CASSREQDNEQFF.

This clone was recorded a few times. The chain is built from TRBV11-3 and TRBJ1-6; 8 nucleotides match TRBD1. There are 13 residues in the CDR3. Germline V gives CDR1 SGHNT, CDR2 YENEEA. After removal of 6 bases from V and 10 bases from J, the junction contained 5 bases not matched to a gene. This CDR3 is CASSQGADSPLHF. The DNA for the CDR3 is TGTGCCAGCAGTCAGGGGGCGGACTCACCCCTCCACTTT.

CDR3 region: CASGPRESPLHF. Written as DNA, the CDR3 is TGTGCCAGCGGGCCCAGGGAATCACCCCTCCACTTT. The rearrangement joins TRBV6-5 to TRBJ1-6, with D possibly TRBD1 on 5 matching bases. Between the trimmed V and J ends, which lost 8 bases and 10 bases, there was a span of 12 bases. Germline-derived CDR1 and CDR2 are MNHEY and SVGAGI. This CDR3 region has 12 residues.

This chain links TRBV6-5 with TRBJ1-6; 11 bases are shared with TRBD1. V was pared by 6 bases and J by 10 bases, with 8 bases of the junction left unmatched. The CDR3 is 15 residues long. Germline CDR1 is MNHEY and CDR2 is SVGAGI. CDR3 sequence (DNA): TGTGCCAGCAGCCTTGCCGGGACAGGGGGATCACCCCTCCACTTT. Protein: CASSLAGTGGSPLHF.

The sample holds a few counts of this clone. Written as DNA, the CDR3 is TGTGCCAGCAGCCCAACAGGGGTCTATGGCTACACCTTC. Translating it yields CASSPTGVYGYTF. The rearrangement links TRBV7-2 to TRBJ1-2; TRBD1 matches 7 bases. The CDR3 contains 13 residues. Germline trimming cut 5 bases from V and 4 bases from J; bases unmatched to any gene: 4. CDR1 is SGHTA, CDR2 FQGNSA, per germline.

The chain is built from TRBV11-1 and TRBJ2-3; 13 bases are shared with TRBD2. CDR1 SGHAT and CDR2 FQDESV come from the germline V gene (reference sequence). Trimming cost V 5 bases and J 4 bases; bases outside gene matches: 6. This CDR3 comprises 16 residues. This CDR3 is CASSPRTSGGADTQYF. The CDR3 DNA reads as TGTGCCAGCAGCCCCCGGACTAGCGGGGGCGCAGATACGCAGTATTTT.

J is TRBJ2-6 and V is TRBV19; 7 nucleotides match TRBD2. The length of the CDR3 is 16 residues. The V segment lost 3 bases and the J segment 1 base; nucleotides outside the gene matches: 3. Germline assignment: CDR1 LNHDA and CDR2 SQIVND (reference sequence). CDR3 loop: CASSMGGRSGANVLTF. The CDR3 DNA follows: TGTGCCAGTAGTATGGGCGGGAGATCTGGGGCCAACGTCCTGACTTTC.